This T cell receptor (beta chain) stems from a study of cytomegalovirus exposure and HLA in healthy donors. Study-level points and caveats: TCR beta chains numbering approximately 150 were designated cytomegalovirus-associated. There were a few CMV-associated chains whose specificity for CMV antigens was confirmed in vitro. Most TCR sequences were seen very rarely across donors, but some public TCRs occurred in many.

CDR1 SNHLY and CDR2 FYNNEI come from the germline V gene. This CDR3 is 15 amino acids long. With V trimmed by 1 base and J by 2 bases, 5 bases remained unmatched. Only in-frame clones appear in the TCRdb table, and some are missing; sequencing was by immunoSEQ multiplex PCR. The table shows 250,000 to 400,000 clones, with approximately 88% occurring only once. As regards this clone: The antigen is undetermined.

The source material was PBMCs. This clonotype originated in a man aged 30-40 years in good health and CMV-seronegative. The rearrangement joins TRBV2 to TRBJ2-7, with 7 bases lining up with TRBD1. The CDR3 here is CASSEGGGAPYEQYF. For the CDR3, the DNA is TGTGCCAGCAGTGAAGGAGGGGGCGCCCCCTACGAGCAGTACTTC.